Shown below are 26 T cell receptor beta chains from a single sample sequenced in a study of T cell repertoires in cytomegalovirus infection. For these receptors, no antigen is known. In TCRdb, the reads were re-called with MiXCR into one record per CDR3 protein. The data show a few hundred thousand distinct CDR3 sequences, about 28% seen once. Sequenced material: cultured PBMCs, taken from culture after CMV antigen stimulation. These receptor sequences come from a human donor in good health (CMV status not recorded). Some clones in this sample may be carry-over from other donors' samples.

This clonotype was seen a handful of times. CDR3 nucleotides: TGCAGTGCTCGCCGTCAAGAGACCCAGTACTTC. It codes for CSARRQETQYF. V and J are TRBV20-1 and TRBJ2-5, with D unresolved. Germline CDR1 is DFQATT and CDR2 is SNEGSKA (reference sequence). V gave up 5 bases and J gave up 2 bases, with 6 bases separating them. The CDR3 has 11 amino acids.

This clonotype was seen a few times. The chain recombines TRBV11-1 with TRBJ2-1; 7 nucleotides align to TRBD1. V shed 3 bases, J shed 7 bases, and the junction held 3 bases outside the gene matches. CDR1 is SGHAT, CDR2 FQDESV, per germline (reference sequence). The CDR3 runs to 13 residues. The CDR3 sequence: CASSFETGNEQFF. The CDR3 region has the DNA TGTGCCAGCAGCTTCGAGACAGGGAATGAGCAGTTCTTC.

This clonotype has more than one count but fewer than ten. This chain links TRBV6-6 with TRBJ1-1; 8 bases agree with TRBD1. Trimming at V came to 4 bases and at J to 12 bases, leaving 16 bases not matched to a gene. The CDR3 has 15 residues. Germline-derived CDR1 and CDR2 are MNHNY and SVGAGI (reference sequence). The CDR3 loop reads CASSSLQIPTGGPFF. CDR3 in DNA: TGTGCCAGCAGTTCCTTACAAATTCCTACAGGGGGACCTTTCTTT.

This clonotype was seen a handful of times. The J gene is TRBJ1-2, the V gene TRBV2; 7 positions agree with TRBD1. With V trimmed by 4 bases and J by 4 bases, 6 bases remained unmatched. Germline V CDR1 and CDR2: SNHLY, FYNNEI. The CDR3 runs to 14 residues. Here the CDR3 reads CASSVGQGVYGYTF. The CDR3, as DNA: TGTGCCAGCAGTGTGGGCCAGGGGGTCTATGGCTACACCTTC.

This clonotype has a single count. Possible read error: a much larger clone is one base away. The chain links TRBV7-2 to TRBJ2-1, with D possibly TRBD2 on 5 matching bases. V lost 2 bases to trimming and J lost 0 bases, with 11 bases between them. Germline assignment: CDR1 SGHTA and CDR2 FQGNSA. The CDR3 contains 16 residues. CDR3 region: CASSLRSGSSYNEQFF. The CDR3 nucleotides are TGTGCCAGCAGCTTAAGGTCGGGGAGCTCCTACAATGAGCAGTTCTTC.

This clonotype was seen a single time. J is TRBJ2-7 and V is TRBV6-2 or TRBV6-3, with 8 nucleotides matching TRBD1. Unmatched junction bases numbered 4, after V lost 6 bases and J lost 3 bases. CDR1 is MNHEY, CDR2 SVGEGT, per germline. CDR3 length: 13 amino acids. Here the CDR3 reads CASSRGQGYEQYF. The CDR3 DNA follows: TGTGCCAGCAGCCGCGGACAGGGCTACGAGCAGTACTTC.

This clonotype has a handful of counts. The chain employs TRBV7-8 and TRBJ1-4, with D possibly being TRBD1 (6 bases). V was clipped by 5 bases and J by 3 bases, with 10 bases between them. This CDR3 has 14 residues. Germline CDR1 reads SGHVS; CDR2 reads FQNEAQ. In DNA form, the CDR3 reads TGTGCCAGCAGCAGAGGACAGTCTAATGAAAAACTGTTTTTT. This encodes CASSRGQSNEKLFF.

The chain carries TRBV5-1 and TRBJ1-1; a weak D match, TRBD1 (5 bases). CDR3 length equals 14 residues. The germline gives CDR1 SGHRS, CDR2 YFSETQ. The ends were cut back, 3 bases at V and 0 bases at J, with 9 bases in the middle. The CDR3 DNA reads as TGCGCCAGCAGCTGGCTGACAGTGAACACTGAAGCTTTCTTT. This encodes CASSWLTVNTEAFF.

V usage is TRBV12-3 or TRBV12-4 and J usage is TRBJ2-6; D not certain. The CDR3 length is 15 residues. The V gene lost 3 bases and the J gene lost 4 bases, with 10 bases spanning the gap. CDR3: CASSFRWSGANVLTF. CDR3 nucleotides: TGTGCCAGCAGTTTTAGGTGGTCCGGGGCCAACGTCCTGACTTTC.

This clonotype has just a few counts. The chain recombines TRBV24-1 with TRBJ2-7, with 7 bases that match TRBD1. The CDR3 length is 14 residues. In germline, CDR1 is KGHDR, CDR2 SFDVKD. Trimming removed 2 bases from V and 4 bases from J; junction bases left unmatched: 4. For the CDR3, the DNA is TGTGCCACCAGTGATTCCGGGACAGTTTACGAGCAGTACTTC. It yields the protein CATSDSGTVYEQYF.

The chain has TRBV7-9 and TRBJ1-2; D is unclear. The CDR3 has 12 residues. The germline V gene encodes CDR1 SEHNR and CDR2 FQNEAQ (reference sequence). Trimming pared 1 base from V and 9 bases from J, leaving 9 bases between. This chain's CDR3 is CASSLDLGSYTF. In DNA form, the CDR3 reads TGTGCCAGCAGCTTAGATCTGGGTAGCTACACCTTC.

This clonotype was recorded a few times. The chain combines TRBV6-5 with TRBJ1-2; D might be TRBD1 (5 bases). The V gene lost 2 bases and the J gene lost 8 bases, with 21 bases spanning the gap. This CDR3 region has 16 residues. The V gene's germline CDR1 is MNHEY and CDR2 SVGAGI. The chain's CDR3 is CASSYVRGLLFRGYTF. CDR3 DNA sequence: TGTGCCAGCAGTTACGTGAGGGGTCTCCTATTTCGGGGCTACACCTTC.

This chain links TRBV28 with TRBJ2-2; D uncertain. Germline-derived CDR1 and CDR2 are MDHEN and SYDVKM. This CDR3 comprises 14 residues. Trimming removed 4 bases at V and 4 bases at J, with 10 bases between. The CDR3, as DNA: TGTGCCAGCAGTTCTCACGTGAGCACCGGGGAGCTGTTTTTT. This gives the protein CASSSHVSTGELFF.

The chain has TRBV24-1 and TRBJ2-1; TRBD2 aligns across 7 bases. The J segment lost 8 bases and the V segment lost 3 bases, leaving 15 bases of the junction unmatched. This CDR3 comprises 17 residues. Per the germline V gene, CDR1 is KGHDR and CDR2 is SFDVKD. This CDR3 is CATSDPLIVGGIDEQFF. As DNA, the CDR3 is TGTGCCACCAGTGATCCCTTGATCGTCGGGGGGATAGATGAGCAGTTCTTC.

In this sample, this clonotype turned up many times. The V call is TRBV7-3, the J call TRBJ2-1; the D gene is possibly TRBD2 (7 bases). Looked up from germline, CDR1 is SGHTA and CDR2 is FQGTGA. Trimming left V 4 bases short and J 4 bases short, with 23 bases between. The CDR3 runs to 18 residues. The CDR3, as DNA: TGTGCCAGCAGCTCCTACAAGGTGGGGGGGGCGTCGTACAATGAGCAGTTCTTC. Translating gives CASSSYKVGGASYNEQFF.

The gene calls are TRBV7-6 and TRBJ2-5; D perhaps matches TRBD2 (5 bases). The ends were cut back, 2 bases at V and 7 bases at J, with 8 bases in the middle. Per the germline V gene, CDR1 is SGHVS and CDR2 is FNYEAQ. The CDR3 contains 12 residues. The CDR3 region is CASSLRRGTQYF. In nucleotides, the CDR3 is TGTGCCAGCAGCTTACGACGGGGGACCCAGTACTTC.

The J gene is TRBJ2-7, the V gene TRBV7-3; D gene uncertain. This CDR3 comprises 17 residues. CDR1 and CDR2 from the germline V gene are SGHTA and FQGTGA. V shed 2 bases and J shed 0 bases, with 17 bases lying between them. In nucleotides, the CDR3 is TGTGCCAGCAGCTTAGGGCCCGACCCGAAAAGCTCCTACGAGCAGTACTTC. This gives the protein CASSLGPDPKSSYEQYF.

The gene calls are TRBV5-1 and TRBJ2-3; D is possibly TRBD1 (5 bases). The V end was cut by 4 bases, the J end by 0 bases, with 12 bases between. Germline CDR1 SGHRS, CDR2 YFSETQ. This CDR3 is built from 15 residues. CDR3 coding DNA: TGCGCCAGCAGCCTCGACAGCGCTAGCACAGATACGCAGTATTTT. It yields the protein CASSLDSASTDTQYF.

This clonotype has a handful of counts. The rearrangement uses TRBV15 and TRBJ1-5, with D tentatively TRBD1 (5 bases). V lost 2 bases, J lost 6 bases, and 29 bases lay in between. From germline, CDR1 is LNHNV and CDR2 YYDKDF (reference sequence). There are 20 residues in the CDR3. For the CDR3, the DNA is TGTGCCACCAGCAGACTTCCCGGGGCAATTGACGACGGATTCGGTCAGCCCCAGCATTTT. This gives the protein CATSRLPGAIDDGFGQPQHF.

This clonotype has only a few counts. The chain uses TRBV4-1 and TRBJ2-2; D is undetermined. Trimming removed 4 bases at V and 2 bases at J, with 8 bases between. CDR1 is MGHRA, CDR2 YSYEKL, per germline. The CDR3 length is 14 residues. CDR3 protein: CASSRIINTGELFF. In DNA, the CDR3 is TGCGCCAGCAGCCGAATTATAAACACCGGGGAGCTGTTTTTT.

This clonotype was detected only a few times. The chain couples TRBV7-9 to TRBJ1-5, with 7 bases identical to TRBD1. The germline V gene encodes CDR1 SEHNR and CDR2 FQNEAQ (reference sequence). V shed 5 bases, J shed 3 bases, and the junction held 10 bases outside the gene matches. The CDR3 sequence is 16 residues long. CDR3 in DNA: TGTGCCAGCAGCCCCGACAGGGCCGTTAACAATCAGCCCCAGCATTTT. Amino acids: CASSPDRAVNNQPQHF.

This clonotype was counted a few times. This sequence joins TRBV7-9 and TRBJ2-7, with 10 bases fitting TRBD2. Germline V gene sequence: CDR1 SEHNR, CDR2 FQNEAQ (reference sequence). Unmatched junction bases numbered 11, after V lost 2 bases and J lost 4 bases. The CDR3 runs to 17 residues. This CDR3 reads CASSLRRSSGSGYEQYF. CDR3 bases: TGTGCCAGCAGCTTAAGACGGTCTAGCGGGAGCGGGTACGAGCAGTACTTC.

The rearrangement joins TRBV5-4 to TRBJ1-1; D is uncertain. Germline-derived CDR1 and CDR2 are SGHNT and YYREEE (reference sequence). This CDR3 comprises 12 residues. Deletions cut 4 bases from V and 6 bases from J, with 10 bases between. CDR3 protein: CASSTGRSEAFF. The DNA for the CDR3 is TGTGCCAGCAGCACCGGGAGGTCTGAAGCTTTCTTT. Full variable domain (missing parts from reference TRBV5-4 and TRBJ1-1): ETGVTQSPTHLIKTRGQQVTLRCSSQSGHNTVSWYQQALGQGPQFIFQYYREEENGRGNFPPRFSGLQFPNYSSELNVNALELDDSALYLCASSTGRSEAFFGQGTRLTVV.

The gene calls are TRBV10-3 and TRBJ2-5; tentative D call: TRBD2 (6 bases). The germline V gene encodes CDR1 ENHRY and CDR2 SYGVKD. The V end was cut by 6 bases, the J end by 4 bases, with 15 bases between. The CDR3 has 14 amino acids. The CDR3 DNA reads TGTGCCATCAGGATGGGAGGTAGCGTAGAGACCCAGTACTTC. This codes for CAIRMGGSVETQYF.

The sample holds a few counts of this clonotype. The genes are TRBV7-3 and TRBJ2-1; 8 bases are shared with TRBD2. Trimming cost V 5 bases and J 4 bases; bases outside gene matches: 10. Germline V lookup: CDR1 SGHTA, CDR2 FQGTGA. The CDR3 totals 16 residues. Here the CDR3 DNA reads TGTGCCAGCAGCCCAACGGGAGGGGGGTGGTACAATGAGCAGTTCTTC. Its protein is CASSPTGGGWYNEQFF.

V is TRBV7-9 and J is TRBJ2-2; no reliable D call. V was cut by 5 bases and J by 5 bases, with 9 bases left in between. Germline V CDR1 and CDR2: SEHNR, FQNEAQ (reference sequence). The CDR3 is 13 amino acids. CDR3 amino acids: CASSHSETGELFF. The CDR3 DNA sequence: TGTGCCAGCAGCCACAGCGAGACCGGGGAGCTGTTTTTT.